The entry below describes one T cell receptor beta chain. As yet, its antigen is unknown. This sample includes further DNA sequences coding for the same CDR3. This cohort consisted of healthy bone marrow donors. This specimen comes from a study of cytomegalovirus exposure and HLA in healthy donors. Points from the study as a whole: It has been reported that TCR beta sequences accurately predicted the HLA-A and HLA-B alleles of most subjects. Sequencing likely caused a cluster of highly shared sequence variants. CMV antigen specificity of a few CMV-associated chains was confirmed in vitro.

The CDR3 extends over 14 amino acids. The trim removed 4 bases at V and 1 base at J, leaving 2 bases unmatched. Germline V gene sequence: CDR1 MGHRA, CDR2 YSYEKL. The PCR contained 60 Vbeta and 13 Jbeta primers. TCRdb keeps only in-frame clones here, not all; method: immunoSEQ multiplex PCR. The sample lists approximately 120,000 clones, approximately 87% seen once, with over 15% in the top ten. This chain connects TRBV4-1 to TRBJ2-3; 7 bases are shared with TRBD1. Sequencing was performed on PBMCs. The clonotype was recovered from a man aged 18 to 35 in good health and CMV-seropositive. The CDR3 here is CASSLGQGTDTQYF. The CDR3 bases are TGCGCCAGCAGCCTCGGACAGGGCACAGATACGCAGTATTTT.